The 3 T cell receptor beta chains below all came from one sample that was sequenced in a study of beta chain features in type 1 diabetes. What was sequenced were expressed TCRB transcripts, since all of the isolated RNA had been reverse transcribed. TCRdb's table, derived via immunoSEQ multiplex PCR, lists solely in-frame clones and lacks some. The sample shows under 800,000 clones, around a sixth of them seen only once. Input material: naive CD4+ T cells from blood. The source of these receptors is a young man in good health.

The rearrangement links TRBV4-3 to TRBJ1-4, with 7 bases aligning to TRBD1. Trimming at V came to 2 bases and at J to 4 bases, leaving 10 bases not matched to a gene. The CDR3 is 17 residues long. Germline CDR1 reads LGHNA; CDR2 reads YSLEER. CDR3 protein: CASSQSGQPNNNEKLFF. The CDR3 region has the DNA TGCGCCAGCAGCCAATCGGGACAGCCCAATAATAATGAAAAACTGTTTTTT.

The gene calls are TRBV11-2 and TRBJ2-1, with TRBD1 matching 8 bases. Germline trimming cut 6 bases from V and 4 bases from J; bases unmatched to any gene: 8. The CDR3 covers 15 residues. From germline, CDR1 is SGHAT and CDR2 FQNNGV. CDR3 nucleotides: TGTGCCAGCAGGGCAGGGGGCTTAGCTTACAATGAGCAGTTCTTC. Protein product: CASRAGGLAYNEQFF.

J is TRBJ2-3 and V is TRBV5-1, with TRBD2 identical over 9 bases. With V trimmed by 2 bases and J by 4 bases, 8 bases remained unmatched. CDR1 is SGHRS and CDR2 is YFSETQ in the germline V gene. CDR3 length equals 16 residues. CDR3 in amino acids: CASSFGSSGGADTQYF. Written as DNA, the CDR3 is TGCGCCAGCAGCTTCGGGAGTAGCGGGGGTGCAGATACGCAGTATTTT.